Listed here is a single T cell receptor (beta chain). The repertoire was sequenced with immunoSEQ multiplex PCR; TCRdb's copy has only in-frame clones and lacks some. The data contain 60,000 to 85,000 clones, over 70% of them singletons. The germline V and J ends were trimmed by 6 bases and 5 bases, with 11 bases remaining between them. The CDR3 is made up of 13 amino acids. Germline V gene lookup returns CDR1 LNHDA and CDR2 SQIVND (reference sequence). The data stem from a study of OX40 agonist ivuxolimab in advanced cancers. In the study overall: Every 2 weeks, patients got intravenous ivuxolimab at one of six dose levels (0.01-10 mg/kg). Eligibility rules accepted prior anti-PD-1, anti-PD-L1 or anti-CTLA-4 therapy, and around 38% had some. Partial response was recorded in three patients: one hepatocellular carcinoma and two cutaneous melanoma cases.

The chain uses TRBV19 and TRBJ1-3; tentatively, D is TRBD1 (5 bases). This sample comprised CD4+ or CD8+ T cells sorted from blood, obtained in a trial of the OX40 agonist ivuxolimab. This TCR came from an adult with an advanced solid tumor such as melanoma, head and neck, liver or kidney cancer. The CDR3 DNA follows: TGTGCCAGTAGCGGGACTTCAAGAAACACCATATATTTT. Protein product: CASSGTSRNTIYF.